These T cell receptor beta chains were read from a single sample in a study of cytomegalovirus exposure and HLA in healthy donors. Data came from immunoSEQ multiplex PCR; TCRdb stores just in-frame clones and leaves some out. The sample has more than 150,000 clones; roughly 77% are singletons. The sample taken for sequencing was PBMCs. The receptors shown here come from a woman in her 30s in good health and CMV-seropositive. CDR3s include the opening cysteine and the closing phenylalanine or tryptophan. The order of the fields is CDR3 length, clone size, D gene, J gene, V gene, CDR3 DNA, CDR3 protein. D genes are given only for firm matches. Where a row states a size, it is once, few, many or the class of an expanded clone; other rows omit it.

15 - TRBD2 TRBJ2-7 TRBV6-6 TGTGCCAGCAGTTACTCGGCTAGCGGGGTTCTGGAGCAGTACTTC CASSYSASGVLEQYF
15 - TRBD2 TRBJ2-5 TRBV12-5 TGTGCTAGTGGTAGGGGACTAGCGGAGCAAGAGACCCAGTACTTC CASGRGLAEQETQYF
13 once - TRBJ2-3 TRBV10-2 TGCGCCAGCAATTCCCCGAGCACAGATACGCAGTATTTT CASNSPSTDTQYF
17 - TRBD1 TRBJ2-5 TRBV25-1 TGTGCCAGCAGTGAATCCGGGACAGGGGGCTTCCAAGAGACCCAGTACTTC CASSESGTGGFQETQYF
16 - TRBD1 TRBJ1-6 TRBV13 TGTGCCAGCAGCTGGCCAGGACAGGGGTCGGGATCACCCCTCCACTTT CASSWPGQGSGSPLHF
13 - - TRBJ2-5 TRBV28 TGTGCCAGCAGTTTCCCAGCGTTGGAGACCCAGTACTTC CASSFPALETQYF
16 - TRBD2 TRBJ2-5 TRBV9 TGTGCCAGCAGCGTAGGAACTAGCGGGGGCCAAGAGACCCAGTACTTC CASSVGTSGGQETQYF
15 few - TRBJ1-2 TRBV28 TGTGCCAGCAGTCTTCCGATGAGCACCAACTATGGCTACACCTTC CASSLPMSTNYGYTF
14 - TRBD1 TRBJ1-2 TRBV11-2 TGTGCCAGCAGCACCCAACAGGGGAACTATGGCTACACCTTC CASSTQQGNYGYTF
17 - TRBD2 TRBJ2-1 TRBV4-1 TGCGCCAGCAGCCCCCTAAGCGGGGGGGGAAGTAACAATGAGCAGTTCTTC CASSPLSGGGSNNEQFF
17 - TRBD2 TRBJ2-2 TRBV4-1 TGCGCCAGCAGCCTACGTCTAGCGGGAGTCAGCACCGGGGAGCTGTTTTTT CASSLRLAGVSTGELFF
14 once TRBD1 TRBJ1-1 TRBV7-8 TGTGCCAGCAGCTTGGGGACAGGGTGGACTGAAGCTTTCTTT CASSLGTGWTEAFF
16 - - TRBJ1-2 TRBV25-1 TGTGCCAGCAGTGAATATGAGGGAGGGGGAAACTATGGCTACACCTTC CASSEYEGGGNYGYTF
14 few TRBD2 TRBJ2-1 TRBV4-1 TGCGCCAGCAGCCAAGAATGGACTAGCGCTGAGCAGTTCTTC CASSQEWTSAEQFF
13 - TRBD1 TRBJ2-1 TRBV7-8 TGTGCCAGCAGCTCGACAGGGGCCGCTGAGCAGTTCTTC CASSSTGAAEQFF
14 - - TRBJ2-4 TRBV10-3 TGTGCCCCTCGGGACTGTCTAGCCAAAAACATTCAGTACTTC CAPRDCLAKNIQYF
14 few TRBD2 TRBJ2-3 TRBV7-2 TGTGCCAGCAGCTTACGGGGGGGCCAAGATACGCAGTATTTT CASSLRGGQDTQYF
13 few - TRBJ2-7 TRBV19 TGTGCCAGTAGAGAGTCGAAGTTCGGCGAGCAGTACTTC CASRESKFGEQYF
17 - TRBD2 TRBJ2-1 TRBV14 TGTGCCAGCAGCAAACTAGCGCGGGCTTCTAGGGACAATGAGCAGTTCTTC CASSKLARASRDNEQFF
16 few - TRBJ1-1 TRBV11-2 TGTGCCAGCAGCCTTGGGACTCAATCTGGGAACACTGAAGCTTTCTTT CASSLGTQSGNTEAFF
17 - - TRBJ2-7 TRBV11-1 TGTGCCAGCAGCCCCCGAGACATTCTAATTAGCTCCTACGAGCAGTACTTC CASSPRDILISSYEQYF
16 - TRBD1 TRBJ1-3 TRBV6-5 TGTGCCAGCAGTTACGGGACAGGGGAACCTGGAAACACCATATATTTT CASSYGTGEPGNTIYF
14 - TRBD1 TRBJ1-5 TRBV27 TGTGCCAGCAGCCGGACAGGGCGCGATCAGCCCCAGCATTTT CASSRTGRDQPQHF
14 few TRBD1 TRBJ2-7 TRBV4-1 TGCGCCAGCAGCCAAAGGACAGGGGATTACGAGCAGTACTTC CASSQRTGDYEQYF
18 - TRBD2 TRBJ2-2 TRBV19 TGTGCCAGTAGTATCTGGATTAGCGGGGGGGCCGACACCGGGGAGCTGTTTTTT CASSIWISGGADTGELFF
15 once - TRBJ2-2 TRBV19 TGTGCCAGTAGTATAGGAAAGCGTTGGTCCGGGGAGCTGTTTTTT CASSIGKRWSGELFF
16 - TRBD1 TRBJ2-7 TRBV30 TGTGCCTGGAGTCCATACCGGCGGACAGGGGGCTACGGGCAGTACTTC CAWSPYRRTGGYGQYF
14 once TRBD1 TRBJ1-1 TRBV27 TGTGCCAGCTTCATGGACAGGGCGAACACTGAAGCTTTCTTT CASFMDRANTEAFF
13 - - TRBJ2-2 TRBV6-1 TGTGCCAGCAGTGAACTTTACACCGGGGAGCTGTTTTTT CASSELYTGELFF
12 - - TRBJ1-1 TRBV10-3 TGTGCCATCAGTGGTTCCACGGGTGAAGCTTTCTTT CAISGSTGEAFF
12 - - TRBJ1-5 TRBV21-1 TGTGCCAGCATAAGAGGCTGGCAGCCCCAGCATTTT CASIRGWQPQHF
16 - TRBD2 TRBJ2-2 TRBV7-8 TGTGCCAGCACTTGGTATGGGACTAGGACTACCGGGGAGCTGTTTTTT CASTWYGTRTTGELFF
12 - - TRBJ2-7 TRBV27 TGTGCCAGCAGCCATACAGAGAACGAGCAGTACTTC CASSHTENEQYF
16 - TRBD1 TRBJ2-1 TRBV4-1 TGCGCCAGCAGCCAAGATCAGGGGGCGTCCTACAATGAGCAGTTCTTC CASSQDQGASYNEQFF
13 - - TRBJ1-2 TRBV19 TGTGCCAGTGCTAAGACAGCTCACCGGGGCTACACCTTC CASAKTAHRGYTF
14 - TRBD1 TRBJ2-7 TRBV28 TGTGCCAGCAGTCCTGGGACAGGGCGCTACGAGCAGTACTTC CASSPGTGRYEQYF
14 - - TRBJ1-2 TRBV6-6 TGTGCCAGCAGTTACTCGAACAGGGCGGATGGCTACACCTTC CASSYSNRADGYTF
19 - TRBD1 TRBJ2-1 TRBV7-9 TGTGCCAGCAGCTTCACAGTTCCTGTTGACAGGGGACTTTACAATGAGCAGTTCTTC CASSFTVPVDRGLYNEQFF
14 once TRBD2 TRBJ2-1 TRBV10-2 TGCGCCAGCAGTGAGACTAGCGGGAGCAATGAGCAGTTCTTC CASSETSGSNEQFF